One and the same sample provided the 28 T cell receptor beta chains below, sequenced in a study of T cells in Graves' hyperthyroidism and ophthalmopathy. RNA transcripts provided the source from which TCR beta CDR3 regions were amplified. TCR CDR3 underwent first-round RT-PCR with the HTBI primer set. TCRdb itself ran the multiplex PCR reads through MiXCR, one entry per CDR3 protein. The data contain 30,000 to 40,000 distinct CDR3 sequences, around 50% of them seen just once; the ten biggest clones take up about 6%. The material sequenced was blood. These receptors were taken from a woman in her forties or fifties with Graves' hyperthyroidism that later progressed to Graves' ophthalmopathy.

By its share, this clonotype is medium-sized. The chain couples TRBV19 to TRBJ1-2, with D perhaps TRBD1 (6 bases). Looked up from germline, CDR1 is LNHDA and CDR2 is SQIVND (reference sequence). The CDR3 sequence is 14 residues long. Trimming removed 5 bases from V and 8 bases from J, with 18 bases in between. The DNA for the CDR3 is TGTGCCAGTAGTTCACAGGGAGGGAAGGTAGGCTACACCTTC. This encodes CASSSQGGKVGYTF. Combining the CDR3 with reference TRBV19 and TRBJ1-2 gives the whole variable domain DGGITQSPKYLFRKEGQNVTLSCEQNLNHDAMYWYRQDPGQGLRLIYYSQIVNDFQKGDIAEGYSVSREKKESFPLTVTSAQKNPTAFYLCASSSQGGKVGYTFGSGTRLTVV.

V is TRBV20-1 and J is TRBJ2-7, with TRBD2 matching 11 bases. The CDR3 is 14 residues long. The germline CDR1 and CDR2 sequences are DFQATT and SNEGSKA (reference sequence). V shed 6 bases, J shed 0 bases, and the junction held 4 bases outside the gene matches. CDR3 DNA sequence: TGCAGTGCCGGAACTAGCGGGAGCTCCTACGAGCAGTACTTC. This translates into CSAGTSGSSYEQYF.

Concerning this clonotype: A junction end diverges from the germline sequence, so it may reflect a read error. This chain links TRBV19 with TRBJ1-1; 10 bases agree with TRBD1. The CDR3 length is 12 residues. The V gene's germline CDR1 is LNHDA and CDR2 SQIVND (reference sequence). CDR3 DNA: TGTGCCAGTAGGGGGGGGGAGGGACAGGGGCGTTTT. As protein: CASRGGEGQGRF. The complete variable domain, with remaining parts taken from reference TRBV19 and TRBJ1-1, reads DGGITQSPKYLFRKEGQNVTLSCEQNLNHDAMYWYRQDPGQGLRLIYYSQIVNDFQKGDIAEGYSVSREKKESFPLTVTSAQKNPTAFYLCASRGGEGQGRFGQGTRLTVV.

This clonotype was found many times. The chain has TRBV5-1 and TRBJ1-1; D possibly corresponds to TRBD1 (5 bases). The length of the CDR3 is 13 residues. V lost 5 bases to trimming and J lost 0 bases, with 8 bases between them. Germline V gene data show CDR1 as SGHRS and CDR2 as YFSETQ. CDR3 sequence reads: CASRGVMNTEAFF. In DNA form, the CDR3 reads TGCGCCAGCAGAGGGGTCATGAACACTGAAGCTTTCTTT. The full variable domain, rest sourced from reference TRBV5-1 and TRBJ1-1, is KAGVTQTPRYLIKTRGQQVTLSCSPISGHRSVSWYQQTPGQGLQFLFEYFSETQRNKGNFPGRFSGRQFSNSRSEMNVSTLELGDSALYLCASRGVMNTEAFFGQGTRLTVV.

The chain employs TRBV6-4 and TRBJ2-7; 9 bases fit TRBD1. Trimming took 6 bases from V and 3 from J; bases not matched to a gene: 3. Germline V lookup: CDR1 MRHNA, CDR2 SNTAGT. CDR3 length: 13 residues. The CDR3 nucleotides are TGTGCCAGCAGGACGACAGGGGGCTACGAGCAGTACTTC. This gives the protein CASRTTGGYEQYF.

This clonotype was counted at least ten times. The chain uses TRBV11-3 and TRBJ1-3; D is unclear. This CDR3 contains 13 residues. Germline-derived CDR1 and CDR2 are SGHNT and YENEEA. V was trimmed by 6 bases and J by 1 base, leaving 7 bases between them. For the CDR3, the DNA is TGTGCCAGCAGAGATGATTCTGGAAACACCATATATTTT. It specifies CASRDDSGNTIYF.

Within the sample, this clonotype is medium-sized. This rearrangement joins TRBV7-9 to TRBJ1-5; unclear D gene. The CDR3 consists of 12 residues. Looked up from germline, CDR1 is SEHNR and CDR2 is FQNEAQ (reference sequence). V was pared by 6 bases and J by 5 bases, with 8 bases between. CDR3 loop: CASSHFHQPQHF. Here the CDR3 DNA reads TGTGCCAGCAGTCATTTCCATCAGCCCCAGCATTTT.

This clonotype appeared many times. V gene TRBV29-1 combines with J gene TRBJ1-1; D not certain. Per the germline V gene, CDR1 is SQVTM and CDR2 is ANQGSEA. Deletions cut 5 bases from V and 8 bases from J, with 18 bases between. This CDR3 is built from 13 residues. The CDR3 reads CSVPDRIFGEAFF. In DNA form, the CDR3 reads TGCAGCGTTCCCGACCGGATATTTGGAGAAGCTTTCTTT.

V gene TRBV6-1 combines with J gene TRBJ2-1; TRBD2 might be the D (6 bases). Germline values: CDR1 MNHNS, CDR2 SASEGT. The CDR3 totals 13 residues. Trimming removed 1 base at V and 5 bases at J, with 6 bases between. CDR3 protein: CASSEGGDNEQFF. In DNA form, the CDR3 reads TGTGCCAGCAGTGAAGGGGGGGACAATGAGCAGTTCTTC.

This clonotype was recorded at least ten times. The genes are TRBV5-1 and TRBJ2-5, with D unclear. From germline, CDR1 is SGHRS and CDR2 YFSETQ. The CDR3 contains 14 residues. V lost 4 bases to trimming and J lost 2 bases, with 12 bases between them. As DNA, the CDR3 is TGCGCCAGCAGCCCCCAGCGCCTACAAGAGACCCAGTACTTC. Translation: CASSPQRLQETQYF.

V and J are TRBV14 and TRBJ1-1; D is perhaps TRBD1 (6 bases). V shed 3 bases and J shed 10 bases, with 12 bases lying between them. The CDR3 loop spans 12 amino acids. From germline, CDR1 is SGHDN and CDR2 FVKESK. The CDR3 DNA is TGTGCCAGCAGCCAGGACAGAGTTTCAGCTTTCTTT. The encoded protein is CASSQDRVSAFF.

CDR3 residues: CASSYGQVGNSPLHF. The CDR3 region has the DNA TGTGCCAGCAGCTACGGACAGGTCGGTAATTCACCCCTCCACTTT. The V and J genes are TRBV7-2 and TRBJ1-6, with 7 positions matching TRBD1. Germline CDR1 SGHTA, CDR2 FQGNSA. This CDR3 is 15 amino acids long. J was trimmed by 6 bases and V by 4 bases; bases with no gene match: 6.

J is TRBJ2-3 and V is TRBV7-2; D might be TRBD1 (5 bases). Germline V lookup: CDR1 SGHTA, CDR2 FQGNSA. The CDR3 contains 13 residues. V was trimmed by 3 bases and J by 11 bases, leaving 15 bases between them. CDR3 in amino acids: CASSFLGLNEQYF. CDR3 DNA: TGTGCCAGCAGCTTCCTGGGGCTCAATGAGCAGTATTTT.

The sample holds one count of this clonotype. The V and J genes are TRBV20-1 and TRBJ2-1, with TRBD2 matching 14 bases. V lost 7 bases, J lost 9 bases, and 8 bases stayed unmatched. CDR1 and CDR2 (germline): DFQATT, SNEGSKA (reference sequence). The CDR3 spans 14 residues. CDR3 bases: TGCAGTGTTCTGACTAGCGGGAGGGCCGGTGAGCAGTTCTTC. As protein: CSVLTSGRAGEQFF.

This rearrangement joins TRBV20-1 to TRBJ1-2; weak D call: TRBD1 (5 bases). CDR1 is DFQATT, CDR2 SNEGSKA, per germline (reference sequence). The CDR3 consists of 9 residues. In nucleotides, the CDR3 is TGCAAAGGGGATCCTGGCTACACCTTC. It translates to CKGDPGYTF.

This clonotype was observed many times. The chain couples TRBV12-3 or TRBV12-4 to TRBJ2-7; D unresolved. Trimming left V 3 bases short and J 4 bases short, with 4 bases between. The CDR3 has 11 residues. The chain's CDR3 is CASSLLYEQYF. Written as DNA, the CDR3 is TGTGCCAGCAGTTTGCTGTACGAGCAGTACTTC.

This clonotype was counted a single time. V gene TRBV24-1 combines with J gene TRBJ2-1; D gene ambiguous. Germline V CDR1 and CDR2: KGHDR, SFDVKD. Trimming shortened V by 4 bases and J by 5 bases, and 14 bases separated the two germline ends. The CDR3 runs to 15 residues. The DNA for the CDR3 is TGTGCCACCAGTGAAACCCAGGAGTTTGACAATGAGCAGTTCTTC. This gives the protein CATSETQEFDNEQFF.

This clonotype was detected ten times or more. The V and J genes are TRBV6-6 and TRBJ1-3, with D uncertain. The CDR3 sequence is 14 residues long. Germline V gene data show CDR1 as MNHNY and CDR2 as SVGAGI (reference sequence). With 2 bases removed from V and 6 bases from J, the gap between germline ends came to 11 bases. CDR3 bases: TGTGCCAGCAGTTACGGAGGGCTAACAAACACCATATATTTT. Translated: CASSYGGLTNTIYF.

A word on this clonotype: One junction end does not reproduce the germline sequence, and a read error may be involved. CDR3 nucleotides: TGTGCCAGCAGTTTTACGGTTACTGAGGCTTTCTTT. Its translation is CASSFTVTEAFF. This chain uses TRBV12-3 or TRBV12-4 with TRBJ1-1; D gene uncertain. This CDR3 has 12 amino acids.

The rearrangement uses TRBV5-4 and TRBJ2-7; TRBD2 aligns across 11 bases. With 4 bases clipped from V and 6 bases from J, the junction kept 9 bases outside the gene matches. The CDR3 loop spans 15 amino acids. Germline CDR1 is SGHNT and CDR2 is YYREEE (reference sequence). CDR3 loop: CASSLAPLAGAEQYF. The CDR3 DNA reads TGTGCCAGCAGCCTGGCGCCACTAGCGGGAGCCGAGCAGTACTTC.

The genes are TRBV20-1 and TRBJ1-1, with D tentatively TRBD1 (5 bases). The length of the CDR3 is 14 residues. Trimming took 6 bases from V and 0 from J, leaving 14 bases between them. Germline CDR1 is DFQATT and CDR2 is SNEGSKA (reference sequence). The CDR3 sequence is CSASSGQLNTEAFF. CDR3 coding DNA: TGCAGTGCCAGCAGCGGACAACTGAACACTGAAGCTTTCTTT.

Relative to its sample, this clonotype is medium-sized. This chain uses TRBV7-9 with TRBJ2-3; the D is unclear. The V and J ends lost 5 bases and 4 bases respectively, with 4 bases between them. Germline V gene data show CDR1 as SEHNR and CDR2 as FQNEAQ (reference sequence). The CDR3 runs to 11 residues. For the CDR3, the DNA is TGTGCCAGCAGCCGTTCAGATACGCAGTATTTT. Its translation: CASSRSDTQYF.

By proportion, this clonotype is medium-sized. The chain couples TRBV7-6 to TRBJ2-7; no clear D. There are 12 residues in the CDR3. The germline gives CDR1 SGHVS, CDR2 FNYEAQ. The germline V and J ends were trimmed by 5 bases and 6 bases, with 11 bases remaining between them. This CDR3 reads CASSIKGGEQYF. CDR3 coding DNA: TGTGCCAGCAGCATAAAGGGTGGCGAGCAGTACTTC.

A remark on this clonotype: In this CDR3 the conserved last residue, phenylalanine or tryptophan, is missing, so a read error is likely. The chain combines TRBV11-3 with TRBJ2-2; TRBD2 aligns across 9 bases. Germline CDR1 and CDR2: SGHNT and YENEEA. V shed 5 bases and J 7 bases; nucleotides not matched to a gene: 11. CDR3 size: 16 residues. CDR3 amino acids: CASSISGSFPIGELFI. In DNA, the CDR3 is TGTGCCAGCAGCATTAGCGGGAGCTTCCCAATCGGGGAGCTGTTTATT.

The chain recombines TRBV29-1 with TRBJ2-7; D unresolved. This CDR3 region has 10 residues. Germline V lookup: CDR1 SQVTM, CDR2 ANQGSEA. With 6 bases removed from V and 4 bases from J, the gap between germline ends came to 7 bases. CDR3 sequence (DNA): TGCAGCGTCCTCCCATACGAGCAGTACTTC. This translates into CSVLPYEQYF.

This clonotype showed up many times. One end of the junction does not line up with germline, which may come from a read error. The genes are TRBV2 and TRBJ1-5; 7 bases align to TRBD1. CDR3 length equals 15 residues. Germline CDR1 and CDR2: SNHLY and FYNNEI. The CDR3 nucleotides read TGTGCCAGCAGCGAAGGACAGGCTCGGTCTCAGCCCCAGCATTTT. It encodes CASSEGQARSQPQHF. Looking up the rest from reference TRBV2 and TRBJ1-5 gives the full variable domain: EPEVTQTPSHQVTQMGQEVILRCVPISNHLYFYWYRQILGQKVEFLVSFYNNEISEKSEIFDDQFSVERPDGSNFTLKIRSTKLEDSAMYFCASSEGQARSQPQHFGDGTRLSIL.

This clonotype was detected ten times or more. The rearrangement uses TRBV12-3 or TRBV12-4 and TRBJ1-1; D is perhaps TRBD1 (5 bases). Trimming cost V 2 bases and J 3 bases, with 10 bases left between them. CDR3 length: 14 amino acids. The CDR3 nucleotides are TGTGCCAGCAGTTTACAGGGAAGTGACACTGAAGCTTTCTTT. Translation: CASSLQGSDTEAFF.

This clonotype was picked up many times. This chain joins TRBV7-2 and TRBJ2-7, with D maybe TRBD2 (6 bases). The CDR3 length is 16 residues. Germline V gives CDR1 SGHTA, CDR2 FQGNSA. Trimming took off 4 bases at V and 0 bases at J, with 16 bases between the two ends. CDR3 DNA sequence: TGTGCCAGCAGCTGGCCTGGTCGGGGGAGCTCCTACGAGCAGTACTTC. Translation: CASSWPGRGSSYEQYF.